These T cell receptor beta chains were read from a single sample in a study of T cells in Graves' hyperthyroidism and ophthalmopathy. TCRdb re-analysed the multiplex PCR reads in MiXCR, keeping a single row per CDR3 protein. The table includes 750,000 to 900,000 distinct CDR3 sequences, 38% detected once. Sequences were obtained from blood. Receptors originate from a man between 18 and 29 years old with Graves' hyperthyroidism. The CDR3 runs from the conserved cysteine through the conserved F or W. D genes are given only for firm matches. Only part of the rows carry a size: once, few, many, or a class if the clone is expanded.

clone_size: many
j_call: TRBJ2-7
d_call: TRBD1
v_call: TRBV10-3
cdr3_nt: TGTGCCATCAGTGGGGACAGTAGCTCCTACGAGCAGTACTTC
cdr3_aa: CAISGDSSSYEQYF

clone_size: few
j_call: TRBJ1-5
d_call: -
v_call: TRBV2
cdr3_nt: TGTGCCAGCAGTGAAGCTTCACAGCCCCAGCATTTT
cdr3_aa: CASSEASQPQHF

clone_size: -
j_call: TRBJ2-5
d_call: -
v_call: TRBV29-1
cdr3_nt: TGCAGCGTTGTGGGCCTGGTGGATGAGACCCAGTACTTC
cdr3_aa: CSVVGLVDETQYF

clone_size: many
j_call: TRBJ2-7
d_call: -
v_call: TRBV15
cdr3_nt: TGTGCCACCAGCAGACAGGCTTCCGAGCAGTACTTC
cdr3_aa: CATSRQASEQYF

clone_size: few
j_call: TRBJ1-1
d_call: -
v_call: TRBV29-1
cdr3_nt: TGCAGCGTTCCCAGACAGGATACTGAAGCTTTCTTT
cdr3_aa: CSVPRQDTEAFF

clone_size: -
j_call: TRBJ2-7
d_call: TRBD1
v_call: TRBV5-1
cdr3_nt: TGCGCCAGCAGCTCGCCCAAAGACAGGGCCCCCTACGAGCAGTACTTC
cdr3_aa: CASSSPKDRAPYEQYF

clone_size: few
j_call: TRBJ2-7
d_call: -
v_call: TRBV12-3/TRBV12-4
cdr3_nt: TGTGCCAGCAGTTTGAGTGGTAAACTCTACGAGCAGTACTTC
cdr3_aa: CASSLSGKLYEQYF

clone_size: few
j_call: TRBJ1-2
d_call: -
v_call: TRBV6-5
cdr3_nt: TGTGCCAGCAGGCCGGGGCAGGAAGGCGGCTACACCTTC
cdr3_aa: CASRPGQEGGYTF

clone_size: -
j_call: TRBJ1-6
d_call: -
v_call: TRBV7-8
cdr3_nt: TGCGCCAGCAGCCAAGGTCCCCCCCCCAATAATTCACCCCTCCACTTT
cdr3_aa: CASSQGPPPNNSPLHF

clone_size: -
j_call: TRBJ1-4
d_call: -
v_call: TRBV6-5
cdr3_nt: TGTGCCAGCAGTTACGACGGGGGCACTAATGAAAAACTGTTTTTT
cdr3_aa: CASSYDGGTNEKLFF

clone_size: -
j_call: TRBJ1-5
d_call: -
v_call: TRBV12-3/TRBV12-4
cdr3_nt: TGTGCCAGCAGTGAGGGAAGTCGGGGTAATCAGCCCCAGCATTTT
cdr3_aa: CASSEGSRGNQPQHF

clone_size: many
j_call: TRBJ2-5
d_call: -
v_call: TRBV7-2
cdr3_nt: TGTGCCAGCAGCTTAGTGGGGTCCGGAGAGACCCAGTACTTC
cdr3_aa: CASSLVGSGETQYF

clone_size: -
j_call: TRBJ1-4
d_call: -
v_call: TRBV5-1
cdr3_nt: TGCGCCAGCAGCTTAAGGGGTTTTAATGAAAAACTGTTTTTT
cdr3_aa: CASSLRGFNEKLFF

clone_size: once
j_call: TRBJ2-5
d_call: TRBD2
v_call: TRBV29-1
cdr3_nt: TGCAGCCAATTCTCCGGACTAGGGGAAGAGACCCAGTACTTC
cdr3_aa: CSQFSGLGEETQYF

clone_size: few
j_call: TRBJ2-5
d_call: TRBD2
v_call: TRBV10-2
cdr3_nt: TGCGCCAGCAGTGTTAGACTAGCGGGGGACCAACAAGAGACCCAGTACTTC
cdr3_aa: CASSVRLAGDQQETQYF

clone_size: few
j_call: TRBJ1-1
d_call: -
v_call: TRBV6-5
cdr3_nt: TGTGCCAGCAGTTACATTCTGTCTAACACTGAAGCTTTCTTT
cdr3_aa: CASSYILSNTEAFF

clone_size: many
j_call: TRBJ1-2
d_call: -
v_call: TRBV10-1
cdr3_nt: TGCGCCAGCAGTGACTCCACGGCTTATGGCTACACCTTC
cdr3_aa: CASSDSTAYGYTF

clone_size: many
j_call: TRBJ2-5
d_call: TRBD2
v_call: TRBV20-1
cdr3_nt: TGCAGCGGCGGACTAGCGGGAGGTGGAGAGACCCAGTACTTC
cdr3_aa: CSGGLAGGGETQYF

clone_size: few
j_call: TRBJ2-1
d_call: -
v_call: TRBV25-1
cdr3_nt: TGTGCCAGCAGTAAATTTGGCGGGGACGATGAGCAGTTCTTC
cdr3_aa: CASSKFGGDDEQFF

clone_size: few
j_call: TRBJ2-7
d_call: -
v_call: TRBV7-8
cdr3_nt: TGTGCCAGCAGCTTAGGGTCGGGTCGACCTTACGAGCAGTACTTC
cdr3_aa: CASSLGSGRPYEQYF

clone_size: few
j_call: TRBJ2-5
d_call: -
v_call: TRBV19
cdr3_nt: TGTGCCAGTAGTATATCGGGTCACCACAAAGAGACCCAGTACTTC
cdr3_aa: CASSISGHHKETQYF

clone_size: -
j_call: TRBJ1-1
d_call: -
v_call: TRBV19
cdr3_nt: TGTGCCAGTAGCAACCCCCACTTT
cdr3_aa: CASSNPHF

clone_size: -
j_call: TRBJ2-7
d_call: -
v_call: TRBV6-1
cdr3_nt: TGTGCCAGCACATGGGAATACGAGCAGTACTTC
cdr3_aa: CASTWEYEQYF

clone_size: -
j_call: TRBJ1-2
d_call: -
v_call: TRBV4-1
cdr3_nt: TGCGCCAGCGCTCAGGGTGCGGACTATGACTACACCTTC
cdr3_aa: CASAQGADYDYTF

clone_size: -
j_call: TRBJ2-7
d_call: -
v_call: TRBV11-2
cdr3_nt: TGTGCCAGCAGCCACACGATCGGGACTCCTGGTGAGCAGTACTTC
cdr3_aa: CASSHTIGTPGEQYF

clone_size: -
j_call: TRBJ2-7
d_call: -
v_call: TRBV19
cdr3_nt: TGTGCCAGTAGTATTAAACGGGGGGACAGCTACGAGCAGTACTTC
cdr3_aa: CASSIKRGDSYEQYF

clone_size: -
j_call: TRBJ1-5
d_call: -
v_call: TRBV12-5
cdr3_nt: TGTGCTAGTGCACTCCCAGGCGGACAGCCCCAGCATTTT
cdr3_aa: CASALPGGQPQHF

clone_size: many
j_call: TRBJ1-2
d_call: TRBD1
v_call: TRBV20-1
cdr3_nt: TGCAGTGCTGATTCGGGACAGGGAAACTATGGCTACACCTTC
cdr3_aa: CSADSGQGNYGYTF

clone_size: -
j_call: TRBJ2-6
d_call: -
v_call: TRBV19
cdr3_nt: TGTGCCAGTAGTCAGAGTGGAGGGGCTGGGGCCAACGTCCTGACTTTC
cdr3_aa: CASSQSGGAGANVLTF

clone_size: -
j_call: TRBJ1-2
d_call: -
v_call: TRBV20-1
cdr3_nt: TGCAGTGCTGGGGGCAGGGGAGGCTATGGCTACACCTTC
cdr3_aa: CSAGGRGGYGYTF

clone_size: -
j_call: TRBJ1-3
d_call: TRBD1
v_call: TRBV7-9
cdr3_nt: TGTGCCAGCAGCGCCTGGACAGGGGTGTACACCATATATTTT
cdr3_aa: CASSAWTGVYTIYF

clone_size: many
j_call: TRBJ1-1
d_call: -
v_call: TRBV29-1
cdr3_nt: TGCAGCGTGGGGGGAGGGATGAACACTGAAGCTTTCTTT
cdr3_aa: CSVGGGMNTEAFF

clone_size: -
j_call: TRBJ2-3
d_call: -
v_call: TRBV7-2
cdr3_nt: TGTGCCAGCAGCTTAGGATCGAGCAATCAGCCCCAGTATTTT
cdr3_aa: CASSLGSSNQPQYF

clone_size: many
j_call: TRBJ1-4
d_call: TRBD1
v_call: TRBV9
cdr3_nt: TGTGCCAGCAGAAGGACAGGCAATGAAAAACTGTTTTTT
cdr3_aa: CASRRTGNEKLFF

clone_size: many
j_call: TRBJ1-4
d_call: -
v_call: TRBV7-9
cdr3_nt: TGTGCCAGCAGCTTAGGAACCACAGGGTACCTGGATTTT
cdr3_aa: CASSLGTTGYLDF

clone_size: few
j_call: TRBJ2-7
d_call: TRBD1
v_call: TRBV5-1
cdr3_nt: TGCGCCAGCAGCCCGCGGGACAGGGGAGACGAGCAGTACTTC
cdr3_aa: CASSPRDRGDEQYF

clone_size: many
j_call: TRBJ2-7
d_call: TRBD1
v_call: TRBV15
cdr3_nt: TGTGCCACCAGCTCTCCAGGACAGGGAACGTACGAGCAGTACTTC
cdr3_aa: CATSSPGQGTYEQYF

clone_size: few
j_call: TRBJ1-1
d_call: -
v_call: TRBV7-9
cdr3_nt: TGCGCCAGCAGCCACTACAGGGAGACTGAAGCTTTCTTT
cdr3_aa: CASSHYRETEAFF

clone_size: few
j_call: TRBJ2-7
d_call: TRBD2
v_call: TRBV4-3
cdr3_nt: TGCGCCAGCAGCCAAGATTTCGGACTAGCCTACGAGCAGTACTTC
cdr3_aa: CASSQDFGLAYEQYF

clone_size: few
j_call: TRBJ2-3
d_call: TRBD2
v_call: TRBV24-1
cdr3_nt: TGTGCCACCAGTGATAAGGCGGGGGGGCGCGATACGCAGTATTTT
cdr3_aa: CATSDKAGGRDTQYF

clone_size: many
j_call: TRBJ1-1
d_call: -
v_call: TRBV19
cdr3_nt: TGTGCCAGTAGTTCAAAAGGGTACACTGAAGCTTTCTTT
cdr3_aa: CASSSKGYTEAFF

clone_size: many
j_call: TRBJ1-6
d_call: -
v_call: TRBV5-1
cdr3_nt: TGCGCCAGCAGCTTCGGGGGCCTTGACTCACCCCTCCACTTT
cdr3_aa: CASSFGGLDSPLHF

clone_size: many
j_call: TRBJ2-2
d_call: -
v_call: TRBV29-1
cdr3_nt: TGCAGCGTGAGGAACAGGGAGTTAGGGGAGCTGTTTTTT
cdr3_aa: CSVRNRELGELFF

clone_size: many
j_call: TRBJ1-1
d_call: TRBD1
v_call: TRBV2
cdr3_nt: TGTGCCAGCAGTGAACCGGGACAGGCGAACACTGAAGCTTTCTTT
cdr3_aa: CASSEPGQANTEAFF

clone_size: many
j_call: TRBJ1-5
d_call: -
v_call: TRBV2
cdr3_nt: TGTGCCAGCAGTGAAGATACTGGCCACAATCAGCCCCAGCATTTT
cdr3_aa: CASSEDTGHNQPQHF

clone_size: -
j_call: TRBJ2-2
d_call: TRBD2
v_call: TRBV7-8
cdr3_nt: TGTGCCAGCAGCGCGACTAGCCTTACTATTCCCGGGGAGCTGTTTTTT
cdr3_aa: CASSATSLTIPGELFF

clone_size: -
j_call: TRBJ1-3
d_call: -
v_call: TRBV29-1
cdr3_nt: TGCAGCGTTGGCCTACCTCCTGACAGGTCATCTGGAAACACCATATATTTT
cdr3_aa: CSVGLPPDRSSGNTIYF

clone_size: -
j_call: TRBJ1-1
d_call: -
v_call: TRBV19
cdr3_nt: TGTGCCAGTAGTGTGGAGGCCACTGAAGCTTTCTTT
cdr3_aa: CASSVEATEAFF

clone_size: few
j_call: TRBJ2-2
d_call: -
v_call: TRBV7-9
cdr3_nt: TGTGCCAGCAGTAGCCGGGGGTCCTCCACCGGGGAGCTGTTTTTT
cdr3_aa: CASSSRGSSTGELFF

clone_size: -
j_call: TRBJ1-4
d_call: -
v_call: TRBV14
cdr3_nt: TGTGCCAGCGCCCGGAGCGCTAATGAGAAACTGTTTTTT
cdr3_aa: CASARSANEKLFF

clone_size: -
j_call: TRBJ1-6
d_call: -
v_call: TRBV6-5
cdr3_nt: TGTGCCAGCAGTTTGGGCGGGAGCGACTCACCCCTCCACTTT
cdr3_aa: CASSLGGSDSPLHF

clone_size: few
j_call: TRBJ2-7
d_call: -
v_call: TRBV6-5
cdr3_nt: TGTGCCAGCGGTCAGGGCCTTACTTACGAGCAGTACTTC
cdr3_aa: CASGQGLTYEQYF

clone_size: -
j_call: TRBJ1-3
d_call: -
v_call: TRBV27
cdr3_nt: TGTGCCAGCAGTCCTCGGACAGCGGGCTCTGGAAACACCATATATTTT
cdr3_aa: CASSPRTAGSGNTIYF

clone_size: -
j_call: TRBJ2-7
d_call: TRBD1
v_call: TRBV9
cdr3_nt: TGTGCCAGCAGTTTTTCCCCGGGACAGGGTCCGTACGAGCAGTACTTC
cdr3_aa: CASSFSPGQGPYEQYF

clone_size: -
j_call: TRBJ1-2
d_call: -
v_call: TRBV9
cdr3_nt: TGTGCCAGCTCACCGGCCAGCGACGCTAACTATGGCTACACCTTC
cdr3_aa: CASSPASDANYGYTF